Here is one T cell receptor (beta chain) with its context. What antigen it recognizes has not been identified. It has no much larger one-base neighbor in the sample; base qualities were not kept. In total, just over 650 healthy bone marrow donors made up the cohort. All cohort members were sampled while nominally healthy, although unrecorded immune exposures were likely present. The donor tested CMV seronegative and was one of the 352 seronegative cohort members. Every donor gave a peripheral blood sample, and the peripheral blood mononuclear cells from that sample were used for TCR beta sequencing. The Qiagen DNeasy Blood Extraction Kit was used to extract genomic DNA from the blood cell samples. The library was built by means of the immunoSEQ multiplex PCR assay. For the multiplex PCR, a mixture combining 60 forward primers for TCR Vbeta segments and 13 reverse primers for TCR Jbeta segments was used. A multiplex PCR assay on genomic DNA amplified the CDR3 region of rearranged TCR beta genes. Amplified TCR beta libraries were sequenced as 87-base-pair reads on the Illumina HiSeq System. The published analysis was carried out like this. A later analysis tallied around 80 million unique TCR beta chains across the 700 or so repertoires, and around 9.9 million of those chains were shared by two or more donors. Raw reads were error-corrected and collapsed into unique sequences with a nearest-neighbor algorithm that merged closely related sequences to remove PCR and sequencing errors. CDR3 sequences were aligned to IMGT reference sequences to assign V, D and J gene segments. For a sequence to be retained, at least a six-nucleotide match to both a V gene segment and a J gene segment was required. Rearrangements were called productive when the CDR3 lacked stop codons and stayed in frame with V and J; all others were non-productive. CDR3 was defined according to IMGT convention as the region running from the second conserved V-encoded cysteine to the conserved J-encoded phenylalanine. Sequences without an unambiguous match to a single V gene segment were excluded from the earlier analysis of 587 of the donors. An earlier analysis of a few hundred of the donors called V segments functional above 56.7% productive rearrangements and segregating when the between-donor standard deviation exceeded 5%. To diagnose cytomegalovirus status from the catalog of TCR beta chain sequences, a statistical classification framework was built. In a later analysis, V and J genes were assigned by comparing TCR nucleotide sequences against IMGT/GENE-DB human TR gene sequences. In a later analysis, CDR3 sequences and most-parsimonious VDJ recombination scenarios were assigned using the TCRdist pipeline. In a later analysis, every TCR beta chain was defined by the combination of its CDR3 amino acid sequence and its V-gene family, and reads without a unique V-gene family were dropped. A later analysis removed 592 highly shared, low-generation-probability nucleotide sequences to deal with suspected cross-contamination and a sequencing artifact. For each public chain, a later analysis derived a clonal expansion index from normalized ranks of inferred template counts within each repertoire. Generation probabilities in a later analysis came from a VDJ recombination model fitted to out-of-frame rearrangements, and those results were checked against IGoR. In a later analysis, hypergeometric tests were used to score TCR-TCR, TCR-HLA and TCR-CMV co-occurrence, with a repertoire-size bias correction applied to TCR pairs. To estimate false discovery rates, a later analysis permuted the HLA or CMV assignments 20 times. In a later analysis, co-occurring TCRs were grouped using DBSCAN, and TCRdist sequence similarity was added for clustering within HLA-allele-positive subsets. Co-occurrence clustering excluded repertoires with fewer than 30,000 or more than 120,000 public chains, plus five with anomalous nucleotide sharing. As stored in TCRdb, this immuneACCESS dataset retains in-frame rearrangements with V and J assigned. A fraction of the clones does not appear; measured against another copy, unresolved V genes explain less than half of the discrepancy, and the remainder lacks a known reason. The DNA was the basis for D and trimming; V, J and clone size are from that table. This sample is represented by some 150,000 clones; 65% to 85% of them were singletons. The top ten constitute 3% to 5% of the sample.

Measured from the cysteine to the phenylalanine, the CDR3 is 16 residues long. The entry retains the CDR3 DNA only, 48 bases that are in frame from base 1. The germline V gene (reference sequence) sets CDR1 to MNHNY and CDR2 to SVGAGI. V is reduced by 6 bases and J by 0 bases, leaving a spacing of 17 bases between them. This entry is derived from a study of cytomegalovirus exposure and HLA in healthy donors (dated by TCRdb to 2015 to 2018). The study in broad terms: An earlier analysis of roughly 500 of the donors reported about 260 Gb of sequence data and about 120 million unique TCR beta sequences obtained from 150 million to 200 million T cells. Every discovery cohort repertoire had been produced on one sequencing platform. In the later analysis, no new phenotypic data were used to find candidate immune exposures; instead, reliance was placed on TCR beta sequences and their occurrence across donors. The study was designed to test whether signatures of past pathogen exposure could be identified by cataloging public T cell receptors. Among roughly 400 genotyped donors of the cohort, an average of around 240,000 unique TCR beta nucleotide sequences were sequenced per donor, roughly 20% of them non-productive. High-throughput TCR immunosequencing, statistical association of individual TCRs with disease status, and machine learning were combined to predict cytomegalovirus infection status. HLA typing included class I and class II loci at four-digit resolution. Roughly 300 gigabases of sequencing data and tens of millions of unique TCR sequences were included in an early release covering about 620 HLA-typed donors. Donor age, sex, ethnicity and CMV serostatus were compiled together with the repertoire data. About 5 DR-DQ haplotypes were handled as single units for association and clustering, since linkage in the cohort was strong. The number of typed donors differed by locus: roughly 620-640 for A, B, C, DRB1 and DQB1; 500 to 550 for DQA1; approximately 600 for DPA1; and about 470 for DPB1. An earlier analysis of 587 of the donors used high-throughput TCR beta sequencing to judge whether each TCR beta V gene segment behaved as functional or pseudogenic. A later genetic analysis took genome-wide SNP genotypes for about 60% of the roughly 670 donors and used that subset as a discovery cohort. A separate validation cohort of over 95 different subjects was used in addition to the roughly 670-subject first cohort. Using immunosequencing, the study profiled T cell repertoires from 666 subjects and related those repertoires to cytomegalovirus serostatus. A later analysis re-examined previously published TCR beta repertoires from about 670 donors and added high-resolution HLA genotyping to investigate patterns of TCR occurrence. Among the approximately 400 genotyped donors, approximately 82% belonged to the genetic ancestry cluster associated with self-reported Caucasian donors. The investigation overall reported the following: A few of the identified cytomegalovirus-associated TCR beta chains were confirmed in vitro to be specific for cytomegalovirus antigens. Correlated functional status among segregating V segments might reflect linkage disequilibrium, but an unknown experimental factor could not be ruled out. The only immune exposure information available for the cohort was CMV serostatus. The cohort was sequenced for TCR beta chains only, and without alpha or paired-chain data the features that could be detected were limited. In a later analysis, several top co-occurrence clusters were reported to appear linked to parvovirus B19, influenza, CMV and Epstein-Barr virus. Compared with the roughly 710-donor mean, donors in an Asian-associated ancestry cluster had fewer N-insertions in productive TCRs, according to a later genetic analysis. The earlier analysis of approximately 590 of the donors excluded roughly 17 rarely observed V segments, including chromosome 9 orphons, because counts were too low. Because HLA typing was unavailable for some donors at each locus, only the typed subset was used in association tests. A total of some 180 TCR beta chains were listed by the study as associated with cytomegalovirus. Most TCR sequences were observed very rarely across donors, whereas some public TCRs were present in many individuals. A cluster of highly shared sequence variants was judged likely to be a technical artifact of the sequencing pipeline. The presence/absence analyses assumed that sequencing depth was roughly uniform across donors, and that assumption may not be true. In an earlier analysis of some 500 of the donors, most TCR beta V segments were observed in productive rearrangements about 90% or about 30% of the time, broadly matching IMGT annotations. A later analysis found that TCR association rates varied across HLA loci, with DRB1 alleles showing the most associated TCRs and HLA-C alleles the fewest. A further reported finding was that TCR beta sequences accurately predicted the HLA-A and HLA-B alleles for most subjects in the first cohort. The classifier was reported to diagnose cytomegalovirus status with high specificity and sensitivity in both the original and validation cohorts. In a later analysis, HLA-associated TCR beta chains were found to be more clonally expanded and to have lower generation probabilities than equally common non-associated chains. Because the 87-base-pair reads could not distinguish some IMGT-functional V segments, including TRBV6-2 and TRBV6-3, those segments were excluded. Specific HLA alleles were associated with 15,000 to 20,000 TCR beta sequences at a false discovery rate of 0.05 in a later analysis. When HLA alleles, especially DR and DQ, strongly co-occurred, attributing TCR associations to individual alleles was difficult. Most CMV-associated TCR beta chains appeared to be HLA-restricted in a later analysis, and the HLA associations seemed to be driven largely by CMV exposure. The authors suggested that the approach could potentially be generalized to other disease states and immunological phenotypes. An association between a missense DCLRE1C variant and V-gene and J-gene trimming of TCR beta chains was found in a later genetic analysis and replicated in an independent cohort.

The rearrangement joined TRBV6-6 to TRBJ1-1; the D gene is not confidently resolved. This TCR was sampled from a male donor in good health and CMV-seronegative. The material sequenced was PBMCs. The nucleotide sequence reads TGTGCCAGCAGCGATAGGGCGGGCAACATGAACACTGAAGCTTTCTTT. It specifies CASSDRAGNMNTEAFF.